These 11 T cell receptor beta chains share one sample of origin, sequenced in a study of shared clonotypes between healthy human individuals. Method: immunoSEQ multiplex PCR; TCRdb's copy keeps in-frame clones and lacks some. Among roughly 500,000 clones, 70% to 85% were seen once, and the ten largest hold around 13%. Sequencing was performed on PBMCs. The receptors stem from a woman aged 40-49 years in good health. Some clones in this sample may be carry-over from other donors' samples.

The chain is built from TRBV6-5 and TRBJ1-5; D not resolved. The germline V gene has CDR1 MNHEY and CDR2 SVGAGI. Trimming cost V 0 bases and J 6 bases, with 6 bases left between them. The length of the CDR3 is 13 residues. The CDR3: CASSYSIGQPQHF. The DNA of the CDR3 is TGTGCCAGCAGTTACTCGATTGGTCAGCCCCAGCATTTT.

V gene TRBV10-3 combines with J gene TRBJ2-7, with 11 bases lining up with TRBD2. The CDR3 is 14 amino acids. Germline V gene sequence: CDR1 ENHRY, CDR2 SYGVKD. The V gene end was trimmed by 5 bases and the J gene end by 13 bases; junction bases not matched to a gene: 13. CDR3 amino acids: CAISPIGGGLAGYF. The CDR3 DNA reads TGTGCCATCAGTCCCATAGGGGGTGGACTAGCGGGCTACTTC.

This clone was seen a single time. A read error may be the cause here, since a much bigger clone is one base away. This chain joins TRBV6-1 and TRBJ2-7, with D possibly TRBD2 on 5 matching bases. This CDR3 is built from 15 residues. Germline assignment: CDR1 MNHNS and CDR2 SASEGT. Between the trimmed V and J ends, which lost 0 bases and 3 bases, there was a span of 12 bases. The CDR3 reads CASSEALEGSYEQYF. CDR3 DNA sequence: TGTGCCAGCAGTGAAGCCCTAGAGGGTAGCTACGAGCAGTACTTC.

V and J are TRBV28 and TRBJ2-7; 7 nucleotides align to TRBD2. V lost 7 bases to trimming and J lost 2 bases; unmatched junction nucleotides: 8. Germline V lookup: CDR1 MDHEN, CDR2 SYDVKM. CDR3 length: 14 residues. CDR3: CASNLPGRPYEQYF. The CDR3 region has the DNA TGTGCCAGCAACCTGCCCGGGAGGCCCTACGAGCAGTACTTC.

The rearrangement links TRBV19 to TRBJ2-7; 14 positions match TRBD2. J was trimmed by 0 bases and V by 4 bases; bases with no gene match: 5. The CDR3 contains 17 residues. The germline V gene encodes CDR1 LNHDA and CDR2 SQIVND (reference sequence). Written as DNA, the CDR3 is TGTGCCAGTAGTACCGGACTAGCGGGAGGATCCTCCTACGAGCAGTACTTC. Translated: CASSTGLAGGSSYEQYF.

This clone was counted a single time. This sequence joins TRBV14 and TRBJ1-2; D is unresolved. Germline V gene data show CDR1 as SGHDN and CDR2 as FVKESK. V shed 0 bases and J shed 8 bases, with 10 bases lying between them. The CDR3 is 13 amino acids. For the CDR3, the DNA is TGTGCCAGCAGCCAAGAAATCTCCTTAGGCTACACCTTC. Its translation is CASSQEISLGYTF.

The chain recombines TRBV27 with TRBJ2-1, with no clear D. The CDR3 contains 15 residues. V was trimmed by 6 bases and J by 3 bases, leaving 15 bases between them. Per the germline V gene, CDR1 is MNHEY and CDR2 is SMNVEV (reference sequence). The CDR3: CASSPTRVSYNEQFF. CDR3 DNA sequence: TGTGCCAGCAGCCCCACAAGGGTTAGCTACAATGAGCAGTTCTTC.

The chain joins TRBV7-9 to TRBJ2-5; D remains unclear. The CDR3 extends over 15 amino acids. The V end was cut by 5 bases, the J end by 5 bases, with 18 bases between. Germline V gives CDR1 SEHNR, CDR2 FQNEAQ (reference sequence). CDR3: CASSPRAEFRETQYF. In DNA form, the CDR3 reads TGTGCCAGCAGCCCTAGGGCGGAGTTTCGGGAGACCCAGTACTTC.

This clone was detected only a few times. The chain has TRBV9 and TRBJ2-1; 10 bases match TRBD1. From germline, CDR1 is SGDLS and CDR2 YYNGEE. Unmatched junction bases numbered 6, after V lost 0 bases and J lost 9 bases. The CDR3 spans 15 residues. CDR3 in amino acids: CASSVGGQGTSEQFF. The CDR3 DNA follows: TGTGCCAGCAGCGTAGGGGGACAGGGGACGAGTGAGCAGTTCTTC. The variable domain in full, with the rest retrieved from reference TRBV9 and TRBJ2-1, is DSGVTQTPKHLITATGQRVTLRCSPRSGDLSVYWYQQSLDQGLQFLIQYYNGEERAKGNILERFSAQQFPDLHSELNLSSLELGDSALYFCASSVGGQGTSEQFFGPGTRLTVL.

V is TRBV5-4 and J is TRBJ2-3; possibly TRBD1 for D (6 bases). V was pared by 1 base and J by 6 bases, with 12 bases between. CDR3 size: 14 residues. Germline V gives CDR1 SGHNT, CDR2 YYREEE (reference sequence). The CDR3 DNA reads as TGTGCCAGCAGCTTGAGACAGGCCACCGATACGCAGTATTTT. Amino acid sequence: CASSLRQATDTQYF. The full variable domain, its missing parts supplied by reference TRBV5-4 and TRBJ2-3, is ETGVTQSPTHLIKTRGQQVTLRCSSQSGHNTVSWYQQALGQGPQFIFQYYREEENGRGNFPPRFSGLQFPNYSSELNVNALELDDSALYLCASSLRQATDTQYFGPGTRLTVL.

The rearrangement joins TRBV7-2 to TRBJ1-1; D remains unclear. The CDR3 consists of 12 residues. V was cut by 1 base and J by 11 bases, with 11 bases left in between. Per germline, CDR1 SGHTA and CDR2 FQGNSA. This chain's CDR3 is CASSLERLVAFF. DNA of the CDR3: TGTGCCAGCAGCTTAGAGCGGCTTGTGGCTTTCTTT.